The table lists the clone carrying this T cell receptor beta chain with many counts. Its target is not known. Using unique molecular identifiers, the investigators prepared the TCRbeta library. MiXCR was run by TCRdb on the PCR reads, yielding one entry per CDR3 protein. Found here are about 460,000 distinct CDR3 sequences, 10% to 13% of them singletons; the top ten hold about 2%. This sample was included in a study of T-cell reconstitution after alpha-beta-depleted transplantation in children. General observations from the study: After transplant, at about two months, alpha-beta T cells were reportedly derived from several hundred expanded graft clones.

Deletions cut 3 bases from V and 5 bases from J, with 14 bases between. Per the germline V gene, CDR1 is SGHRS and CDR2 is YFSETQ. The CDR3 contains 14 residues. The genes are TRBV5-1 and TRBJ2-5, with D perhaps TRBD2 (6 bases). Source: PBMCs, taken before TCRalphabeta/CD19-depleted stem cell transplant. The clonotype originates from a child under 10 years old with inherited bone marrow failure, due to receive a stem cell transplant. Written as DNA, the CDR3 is TGCGCCAGCAGCTCCGAGGGACGGGGGGAGACCCAGTACTTC. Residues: CASSSEGRGETQYF.